Following are 18 T cell receptor beta chains from one sample sequenced in a study of Ad26.COV2.S vaccination and SARS-CoV-2 variants. The data were produced by immunoSEQ multiplex PCR, yet TCRdb's version contains in-frame clones alone and is incomplete. This sample carries around 370,000 clones, about 90% of them seen once, and the ten largest clones take 3% to 5%. Sample: peripheral blood, taken after recovery from COVID-19. Receptor source: a human donor who had recovered from COVID-19.

This clone appeared once. CDR3 sequence reads: CASSQELKDTYNSPLHF. As DNA, the CDR3 is TGCGCCAGCAGCCAAGAACTAAAAGATACCTATAATTCACCCCTCCACTTT. The J gene is TRBJ1-6, the V gene TRBV4-3, with D unresolved. Germline V gene lookup returns CDR1 LGHNA and CDR2 YSLEER. The CDR3 runs 17 residues. The V end was cut by 0 bases, the J end by 2 bases, with 11 bases between.

The CDR3 region has the DNA TGCGCCAGCAGCCAAGCGGGACTGCAGAGCTCCTACAATGAGCAGTTCTTC. This codes for CASSQAGLQSSYNEQFF. The V and J genes are TRBV4-1 and TRBJ2-1; TRBD2 might be the D (6 bases). The CDR3 length is 17 residues. CDR1 is MGHRA and CDR2 is YSYEKL in the germline V gene. The V and J ends lost 1 base and 0 bases respectively, with 13 bases between them.

This clone has just one count. Written as DNA, the CDR3 is TGTGCCAGCAGACCCCAGGGGGACACTGAAGCTTTCTTT. Its translation: CASRPQGDTEAFF. The chain joins TRBV7-9 to TRBJ1-1; 7 bases map to TRBD1. The germline gives CDR1 SEHNR, CDR2 FQNEAQ (reference sequence). After removal of 6 bases from V and 3 bases from J, the junction contained 4 bases not matched to a gene. This CDR3 has 13 residues.

This clone has only a few counts. This rearrangement joins TRBV7-8 to TRBJ2-7; 8 bases agree with TRBD1. With 3 bases clipped from V and 0 bases from J, the junction kept 4 bases outside the gene matches. This CDR3 region has 15 residues. Germline-derived CDR1 and CDR2 are SGHVS and FQNEAQ. The chain's CDR3 is CASSFDRGSSYEQYF. The DNA of the CDR3 is TGTGCCAGCAGCTTCGACAGGGGTAGCTCCTACGAGCAGTACTTC.

This chain connects TRBV9 to TRBJ2-3, with a possible D match to TRBD1 (5 bases). In germline, CDR1 is SGDLS, CDR2 YYNGEE. The V and J ends lost 4 bases and 4 bases respectively, with 13 bases between them. There are 14 residues in the CDR3. CDR3 loop: CASSPRESADTQYF. CDR3 nucleotides: TGTGCCAGCAGCCCCAGGGAATCGGCAGATACGCAGTATTTT. Full variable domain (rest looked up from reference TRBV9 and TRBJ2-3): DSGVTQTPKHLITATGQRVTLRCSPRSGDLSVYWYQQSLDQGLQFLIQYYNGEERAKGNILERFSAQQFPDLHSELNLSSLELGDSALYFCASSPRESADTQYFGPGTRLTVL.

The chain uses TRBV19 and TRBJ2-1; 12 nucleotides match TRBD2. The junction had 11 bases not matched to a gene; V was cut back by 5 bases and J by 0 bases. CDR3 length equals 19 residues. Germline assignment: CDR1 LNHDA and CDR2 SQIVND (reference sequence). The chain's CDR3 is CASSPVGLAGLSSYNEQFF. Written as DNA, the CDR3 is TGTGCCAGTAGTCCGGTTGGACTAGCGGGGCTCTCCTCCTACAATGAGCAGTTCTTC.

The V and J genes are TRBV6-1 and TRBJ1-1; D gene unclear. Germline-derived CDR1 and CDR2 are MNHNS and SASEGT. The germline V and J ends were trimmed by 1 base and 0 bases, with 9 bases remaining between them. CDR3 length equals 15 residues. CDR3 region: CASSEGGVLNTEAFF. CDR3 sequence (DNA): TGTGCCAGCAGTGAAGGGGGTGTCCTGAACACTGAAGCTTTCTTT.

This clone was found once. The CDR3, as DNA: TGTGCCAGCAGCTCGGCCACAATGAACACTGAAGCTTTCTTT. It is translated as CASSSATMNTEAFF. The chain combines TRBV7-9 with TRBJ1-1; unclear D gene. The V end was cut by 4 bases, the J end by 0 bases, with 9 bases between. The CDR3 is 14 residues long. CDR1 is SEHNR, CDR2 FQNEAQ, per germline (reference sequence). The complete variable domain, with remaining parts taken from reference TRBV7-9 and TRBJ1-1, reads DTGVSQNPRHKITKRGQNVTFRCDPISEHNRLYWYRQTLGQGPEFLTYFQNEAQLEKSRLLSDRFSAERPKGSFSTLEIQRTEQGDSAMYLCASSSATMNTEAFFGQGTRLTVV.

The sample holds one count of this clone. Other DNA variants within this sample encode the same CDR3. The CDR3, as DNA: TGTGCCAGTAGTATCTCGGGTCAGCCCCAGCATTTT. The encoded protein is CASSISGQPQHF. The V and J genes are TRBV19 and TRBJ1-5; D is unresolved. V lost 3 bases, J lost 6 bases, and 6 bases lay in between. CDR1 is LNHDA and CDR2 is SQIVND in the germline V gene (reference sequence). The CDR3 loop spans 12 amino acids.

The rearrangement uses TRBV6-5 and TRBJ1-5; 9 nucleotides agree with TRBD1. The J segment lost 5 bases and the V segment lost 11 bases, leaving 7 bases of the junction unmatched. Per germline, CDR1 MNHEY and CDR2 SVGAGI. The CDR3 is 13 amino acids. CDR3 DNA sequence: TGTGCCGCGGAGGGACAGGGCGATCAGCCCCAGCATTTT. Its translation: CAAEGQGDQPQHF.

The CDR3 nucleotides read TGTGCCAGCAGCTTAAGGCTTAACACTGAAGCTTTCTTT. It translates to CASSLRLNTEAFF. The J gene is TRBJ1-1, the V gene TRBV7-9; D remains unclear. The CDR3 runs 13 residues. Germline CDR1 reads SEHNR; CDR2 reads FQNEAQ (reference sequence). V shed 2 bases and J shed 2 bases, with 6 bases lying between them.

V is TRBV19 and J is TRBJ2-7; weak D call: TRBD1 (6 bases). The V gene lost 6 bases and the J gene lost 2 bases, with 14 bases spanning the gap. This CDR3 has 14 residues. The germline CDR1 and CDR2 sequences are LNHDA and SQIVND (reference sequence). The CDR3 spells CASSIPPGAYEQYF. CDR3 sequence (DNA): TGTGCCAGTAGCATACCCCCAGGGGCCTACGAGCAGTACTTC. Looking up the rest from reference TRBV19 and TRBJ2-7 gives the full variable domain: DGGITQSPKYLFRKEGQNVTLSCEQNLNHDAMYWYRQDPGQGLRLIYYSQIVNDFQKGDIAEGYSVSREKKESFPLTVTSAQKNPTAFYLCASSIPPGAYEQYFGPGTRLTVT.

The rearrangement joins TRBV29-1 to TRBJ2-7, with 8 bases lining up with TRBD1. Unmatched junction bases numbered 6, after V lost 6 bases and J lost 2 bases. In germline, CDR1 is SQVTM, CDR2 ANQGSEA. The CDR3 totals 13 residues. CDR3 protein: CSVGTGLTYEQYF. Written as DNA, the CDR3 is TGCAGCGTCGGGACAGGTCTTACCTACGAGCAGTACTTC.

The rearrangement joins TRBV6-6 to TRBJ1-6, with 10 bases matching TRBD1. Germline V lookup: CDR1 MNHNY, CDR2 SVGAGI (reference sequence). The V segment lost 10 bases and the J segment 7 bases; nucleotides outside the gene matches: 7. This CDR3 comprises 14 residues. In DNA form, the CDR3 reads TGTGCCACCCGAGGACAGGGGGAAAATTCACCCCTCCACTTT. As protein: CATRGQGENSPLHF.

The V and J genes are TRBV15 and TRBJ2-2; D remains ambiguous. Germline V CDR1 and CDR2: LNHNV, YYDKDF (reference sequence). This CDR3 has 16 amino acids. Trimming removed 1 base at V and 2 bases at J, with 11 bases between. The CDR3 loop is CATSRAQLTNTGELFF. CDR3 nucleotides: TGTGCCACCAGCAGAGCCCAACTTACAAACACCGGGGAGCTGTTTTTT.

This clone has just a few counts. V and J are TRBV5-4 and TRBJ2-7; 10 bases map to TRBD2. Germline V gene sequence: CDR1 SGHNT, CDR2 YYREEE (reference sequence). Losses at the gene ends were 5 bases for V and 0 bases for J; bases not matched to a gene: 5. There are 15 residues in the CDR3. The CDR3 nucleotides read TGTGCCAGCAGGTCAGCGGGGGGGAGCTCCTACGAGCAGTACTTC. Amino acids: CASRSAGGSSYEQYF.

The gene calls are TRBV6-5 and TRBJ1-4; the D is unclear. V was clipped by 6 bases and J by 10 bases, with 15 bases between them. Germline assignment: CDR1 MNHEY and CDR2 SVGAGI. The CDR3 consists of 13 residues. The CDR3 reads CASSPSTGGKLFF. In DNA form, the CDR3 reads TGTGCCAGCAGCCCCTCGACCGGTGGAAAACTGTTTTTT.

The chain uses TRBV12-5 and TRBJ2-1; perhaps D is TRBD1 or TRBD2 (6 bases each). The CDR3 consists of 13 residues. Trimming shortened V by 1 base and J by 10 bases, and 11 bases separated the two germline ends. Germline CDR1 reads LGHNT; CDR2 reads FRNRAP. Here the CDR3 reads CASGLARGLEQFF. CDR3 DNA: TGTGCTAGTGGTTTGGCACGGGGGCTAGAGCAGTTCTTC.